The present entry profiles one T cell receptor (beta chain) with its context. This specimen comes from a study of T cell changes during pregnancy in multiple sclerosis. The CDR3 runs to 13 residues. V was clipped by 5 bases and J by 2 bases, with 9 bases between them. Germline CDR1 and CDR2: SGHTA and FQGNSA. The protocol was immunoSEQ multiplex PCR, while the TCRdb copy is restricted to in-frame clones and leaves out a portion. The table has about 100,000 clones, 90% to 95% seen once. The V gene is TRBV7-2, the J gene TRBJ2-5; D remains ambiguous. The source is a female donor with multiple sclerosis, enrolled in a pregnancy study. The material sequenced was peripheral blood, taken in the second trimester of pregnancy. The CDR3 loop reads CASSIPVQETQYF. The CDR3 bases are TGTGCCAGCAGCATCCCGGTACAAGAGACCCAGTACTTC.